This TCR beta chain is from a study of blood T cell repertoires in COVID-19. Germline V gene sequence: CDR1 SGHVS, CDR2 FQNEAQ. The CDR3 is 12 residues long. Deletions cut 8 bases from V and 4 bases from J, with 12 bases between. The table came from immunoSEQ multiplex PCR; TCRdb's copy has only in-frame clones and leaves some out. In the table there are around 140,000 clones, over 70% of which are singletons. The clonotype was recovered from a man aged 60-69 years who had recovered from COVID-19. The rearrangement uses TRBV7-8 and TRBJ2-7, with unresolved D. The sample consisted of PBMCs or T cells enriched from blood (not recorded which). The CDR3 here is CASESQPYEQYF. The CDR3 DNA is TGTGCCAGCGAGTCGCAACCATACGAGCAGTACTTC.